This TCR beta chain was captured in a study of cytomegalovirus exposure and HLA in healthy donors. Assay used: immunoSEQ multiplex PCR; TCRdb lists only in-frame clones, some missing. Among roughly 330,000 clones listed, about nine tenths were seen once. V lost 0 bases, J lost 9 bases, and 9 bases lay in between. The CDR3 length is 13 residues. Germline loops: CDR1 LNHNV, CDR2 YYDKDF (reference sequence). The V call is TRBV15, the J call TRBJ2-1; no clear D. This sequence originates from a woman between 25 and 40 years old in good health and CMV-seropositive. Input material: PBMCs. This chain's CDR3 is CATSRDAFGEQFF. The CDR3 nucleotides read TGTGCCACCAGCAGAGATGCGTTCGGTGAGCAGTTCTTC.